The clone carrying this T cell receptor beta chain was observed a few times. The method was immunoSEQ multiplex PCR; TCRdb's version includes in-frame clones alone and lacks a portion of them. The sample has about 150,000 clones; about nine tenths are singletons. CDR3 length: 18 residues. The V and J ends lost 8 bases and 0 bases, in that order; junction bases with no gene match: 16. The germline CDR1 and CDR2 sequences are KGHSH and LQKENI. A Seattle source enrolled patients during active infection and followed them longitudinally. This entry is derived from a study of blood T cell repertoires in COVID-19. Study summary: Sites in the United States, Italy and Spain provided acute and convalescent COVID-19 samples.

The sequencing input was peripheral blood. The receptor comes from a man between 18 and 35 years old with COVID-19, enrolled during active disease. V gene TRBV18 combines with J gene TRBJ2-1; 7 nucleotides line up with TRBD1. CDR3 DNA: TGTGCCAGCACCCGGGACAGTCTTTCTCGAGGCTCCTACAATGAGCAGTTCTTC. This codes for CASTRDSLSRGSYNEQFF.